This TCR beta chain was retrieved from a study of neurological immune-mediated disorders. Study-level information: The disease course was relapsing-remitting in roughly 30 and secondary progressive in about 8.5% of the roughly 34 multiple sclerosis patients.

A single run covered 15-18 subjects with over 190 million TCR-beta sequences. TCRdb re-derived calls from the 5' RACE reads in MiXCR, one entry per CDR3 protein. The repertoire holds tens of thousands of distinct CDR3 sequences, with under 5% as singletons. Germline V gene sequence: CDR1 MRHNA, CDR2 SNTAGT. V lost 2 bases and J 6 bases, leaving 17 bases between the germline ends. The CDR3 length is 16 residues. Overall study findings and caveats: The multiple sclerosis repertoire cluster lacked an association with any feature, whether clinical or MRI.

In this sample, this clonotype turned up many times. Its antigen is still unknown. The origin of this receptor is a woman in her forties with multiple sclerosis. The sample taken for sequencing was CD4+ T cells from blood. The chain uses TRBV6-4 and TRBJ2-1, with D perhaps TRBD1 or TRBD2 (5 bases each). The CDR3 region is CASSDRPQGPANEQFF. The CDR3, as DNA: TGTGCCAGCAGTGACAGACCCCAGGGACCGGCCAATGAGCAGTTCTTC.